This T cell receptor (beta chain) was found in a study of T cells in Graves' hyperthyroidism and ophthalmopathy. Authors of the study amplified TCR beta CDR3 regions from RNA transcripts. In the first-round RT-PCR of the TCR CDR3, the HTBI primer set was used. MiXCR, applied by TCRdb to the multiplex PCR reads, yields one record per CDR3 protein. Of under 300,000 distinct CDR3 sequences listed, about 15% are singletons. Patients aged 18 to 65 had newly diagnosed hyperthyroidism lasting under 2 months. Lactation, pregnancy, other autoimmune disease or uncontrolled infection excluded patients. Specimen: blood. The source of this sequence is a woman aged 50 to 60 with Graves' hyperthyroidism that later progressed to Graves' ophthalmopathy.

The CDR3 loop reads CASRSGPSQPQHF. The DNA of the CDR3 is TGTGCCAGCAGGTCAGGGCCGAGTCAGCCCCAGCATTTT. The gene calls are TRBV2 and TRBJ1-5, with D perhaps TRBD1 (5 bases). Trimming stripped 6 bases from V and 6 bases from J, with 12 bases between. This CDR3 contains 13 residues. Per the germline V gene, CDR1 is SNHLY and CDR2 is FYNNEI.